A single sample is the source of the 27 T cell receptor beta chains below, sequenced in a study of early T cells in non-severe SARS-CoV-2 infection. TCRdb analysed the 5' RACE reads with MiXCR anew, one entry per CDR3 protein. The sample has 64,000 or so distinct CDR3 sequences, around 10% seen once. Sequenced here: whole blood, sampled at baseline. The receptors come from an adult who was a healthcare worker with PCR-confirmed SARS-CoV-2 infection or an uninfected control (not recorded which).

The CDR3 DNA sequence: TGTGCCAGCAGTTACCCGAGCTGGGCAGGGGCCCTGCTCCATGAGCAGTTCTTC. This codes for CASSYPSWAGALLHEQFF. The chain joins TRBV6-2 or TRBV6-3 to TRBJ2-1; D might be TRBD1 (6 bases). Germline values: CDR1 MNHEY, CDR2 SVGEGT. The V end lost 2 bases, the J end lost 8 bases, and 25 bases lay between the germline ends. This CDR3 has 18 residues.

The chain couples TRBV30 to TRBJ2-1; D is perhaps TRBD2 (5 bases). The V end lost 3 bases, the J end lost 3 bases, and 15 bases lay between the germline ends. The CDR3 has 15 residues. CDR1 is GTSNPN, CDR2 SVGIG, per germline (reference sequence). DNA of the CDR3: TGTGCCTGGAGGGACTCCGTACTTCTCTACAATGAGCAGTTCTTC. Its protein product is CAWRDSVLLYNEQFF.

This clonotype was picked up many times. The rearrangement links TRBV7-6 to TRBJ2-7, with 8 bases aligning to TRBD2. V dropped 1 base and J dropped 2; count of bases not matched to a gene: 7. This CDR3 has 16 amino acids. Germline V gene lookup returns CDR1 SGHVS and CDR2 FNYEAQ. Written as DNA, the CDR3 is TGTGCCAGCAGCTTAGGGGATAGCGGGGAGCCCTACGAGCAGTACTTC. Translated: CASSLGDSGEPYEQYF.

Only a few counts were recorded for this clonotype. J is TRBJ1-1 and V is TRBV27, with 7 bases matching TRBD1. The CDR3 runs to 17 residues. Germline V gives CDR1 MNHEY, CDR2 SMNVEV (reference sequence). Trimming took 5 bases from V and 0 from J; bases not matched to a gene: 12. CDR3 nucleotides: TGTGCCAGCAGTCTTGACCCGACGACAGGGTTGAACACTGAAGCTTTCTTT. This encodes CASSLDPTTGLNTEAFF.

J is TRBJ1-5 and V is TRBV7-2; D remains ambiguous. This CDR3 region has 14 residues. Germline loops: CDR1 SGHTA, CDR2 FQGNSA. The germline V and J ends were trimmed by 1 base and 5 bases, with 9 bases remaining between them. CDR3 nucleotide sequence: TGTGCCAGCAGCTTAGGGGGAAGGTATCAGCCCCAGCATTTT. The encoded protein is CASSLGGRYQPQHF.

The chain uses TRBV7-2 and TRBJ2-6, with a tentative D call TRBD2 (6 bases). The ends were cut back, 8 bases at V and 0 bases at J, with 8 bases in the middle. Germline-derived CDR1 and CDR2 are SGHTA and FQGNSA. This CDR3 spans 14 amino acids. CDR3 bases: TGTGCCAGCGCCGGGGGCTCTGGGGCCAACGTCCTGACTTTC. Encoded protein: CASAGGSGANVLTF.

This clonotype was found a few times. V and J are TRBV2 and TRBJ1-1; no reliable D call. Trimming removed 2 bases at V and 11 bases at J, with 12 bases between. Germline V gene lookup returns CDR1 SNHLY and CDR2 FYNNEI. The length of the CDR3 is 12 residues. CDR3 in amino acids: CASSERRFLAFF. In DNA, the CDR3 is TGTGCCAGCAGTGAACGACGGTTTTTGGCTTTCTTT.

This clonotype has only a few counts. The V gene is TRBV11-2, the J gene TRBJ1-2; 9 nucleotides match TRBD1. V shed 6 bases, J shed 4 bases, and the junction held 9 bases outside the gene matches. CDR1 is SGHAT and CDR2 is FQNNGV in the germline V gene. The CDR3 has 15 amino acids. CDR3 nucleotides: TGTGCCAGCAGACCACACCTGGGACAGGGCTATGGCTACACCTTC. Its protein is CASRPHLGQGYGYTF.

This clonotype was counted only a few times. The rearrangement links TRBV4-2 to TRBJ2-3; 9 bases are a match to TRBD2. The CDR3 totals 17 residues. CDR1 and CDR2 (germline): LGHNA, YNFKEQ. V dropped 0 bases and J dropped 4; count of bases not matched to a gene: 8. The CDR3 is CASSQEASGVPPDTQYF. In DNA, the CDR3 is TGTGCCAGCAGCCAAGAGGCTAGCGGGGTTCCCCCAGATACGCAGTATTTT.

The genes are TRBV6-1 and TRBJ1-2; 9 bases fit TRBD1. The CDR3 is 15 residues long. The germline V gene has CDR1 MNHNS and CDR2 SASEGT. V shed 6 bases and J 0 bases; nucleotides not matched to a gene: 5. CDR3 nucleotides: TGTGCCAGCAGAACCGGGACAGGGACTAACTATGGCTACACCTTC. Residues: CASRTGTGTNYGYTF.

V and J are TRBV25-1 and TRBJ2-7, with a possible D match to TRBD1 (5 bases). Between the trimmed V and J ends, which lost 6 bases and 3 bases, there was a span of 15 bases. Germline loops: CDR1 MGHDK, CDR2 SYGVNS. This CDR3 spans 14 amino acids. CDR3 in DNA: TGTGCCAGCAGAAGGGGTTCTGGCCACTACGAGCAGTACTTC. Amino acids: CASRRGSGHYEQYF.

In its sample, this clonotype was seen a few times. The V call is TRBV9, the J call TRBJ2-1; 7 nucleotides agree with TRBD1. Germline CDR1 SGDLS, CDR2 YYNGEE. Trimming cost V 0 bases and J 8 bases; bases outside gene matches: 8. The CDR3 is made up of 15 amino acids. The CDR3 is CASSVGDSVRDEQFF. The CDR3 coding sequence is TGTGCCAGCAGCGTAGGGGACAGTGTACGGGATGAGCAGTTCTTC.

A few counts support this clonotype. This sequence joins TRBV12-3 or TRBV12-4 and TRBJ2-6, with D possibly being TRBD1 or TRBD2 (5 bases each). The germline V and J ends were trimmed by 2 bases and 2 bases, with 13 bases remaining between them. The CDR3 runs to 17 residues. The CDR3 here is CASSLSGDPTGANVLTF. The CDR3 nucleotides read TGTGCCAGCAGTTTATCCGGGGACCCCACTGGGGCCAACGTCCTGACTTTC.

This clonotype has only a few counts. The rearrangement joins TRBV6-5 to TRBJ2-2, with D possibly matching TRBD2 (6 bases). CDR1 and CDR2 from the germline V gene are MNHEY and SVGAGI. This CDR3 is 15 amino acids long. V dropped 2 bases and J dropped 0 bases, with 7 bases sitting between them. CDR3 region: CASSYAGSNTGELFF. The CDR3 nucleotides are TGTGCCAGCAGTTACGCGGGATCGAACACCGGGGAGCTGTTTTTT.

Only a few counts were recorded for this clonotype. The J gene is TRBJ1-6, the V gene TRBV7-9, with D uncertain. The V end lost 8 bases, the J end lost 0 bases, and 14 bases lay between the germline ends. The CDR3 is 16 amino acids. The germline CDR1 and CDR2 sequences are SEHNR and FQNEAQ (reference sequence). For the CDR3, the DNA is TGTGCCAGCCTAGAAGTGGGGAGCTCCTATAATTCACCCCTCCACTTT. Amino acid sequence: CASLEVGSSYNSPLHF.

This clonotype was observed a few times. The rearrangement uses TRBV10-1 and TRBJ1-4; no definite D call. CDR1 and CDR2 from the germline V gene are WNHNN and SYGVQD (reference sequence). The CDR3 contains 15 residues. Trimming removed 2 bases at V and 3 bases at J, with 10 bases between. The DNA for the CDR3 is TGCGCCAGCAGTGAGGGCCGGGCCTCTAATGAAAAACTGTTTTTT. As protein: CASSEGRASNEKLFF.

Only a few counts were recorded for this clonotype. In DNA, the CDR3 is TGTGCCAGCAGTTTCGCCCGGGACAACGTATTTGATCGGTTCTTC. It specifies CASSFARDNVFDRFF. This chain connects TRBV27 to TRBJ2-1; the D gene is possibly TRBD1 (6 bases). The CDR3 has 15 amino acids. Germline lookup yields CDR1 MNHEY and CDR2 SMNVEV (reference sequence). The germline V and J ends were trimmed by 3 bases and 15 bases, with 24 bases remaining between them.

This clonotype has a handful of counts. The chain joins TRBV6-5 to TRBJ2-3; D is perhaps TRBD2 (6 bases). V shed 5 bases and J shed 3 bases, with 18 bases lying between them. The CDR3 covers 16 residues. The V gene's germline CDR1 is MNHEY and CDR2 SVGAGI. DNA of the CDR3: TGTGCCAGCAGTCGAAGATCCGGGAGAGGGACAGATACGCAGTATTTT. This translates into CASSRRSGRGTDTQYF.

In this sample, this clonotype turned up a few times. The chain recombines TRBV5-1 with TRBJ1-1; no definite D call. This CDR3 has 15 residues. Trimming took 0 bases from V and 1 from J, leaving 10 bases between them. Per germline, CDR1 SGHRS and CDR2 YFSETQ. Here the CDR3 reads CASSLGVATNTEAFF. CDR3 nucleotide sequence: TGCGCCAGCAGCTTGGGGGTGGCCACGAACACTGAAGCTTTCTTT. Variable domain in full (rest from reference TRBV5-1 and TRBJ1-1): KAGVTQTPRYLIKTRGQQVTLSCSPISGHRSVSWYQQTPGQGLQFLFEYFSETQRNKGNFPGRFSGRQFSNSRSEMNVSTLELGDSALYLCASSLGVATNTEAFFGQGTRLTVV.

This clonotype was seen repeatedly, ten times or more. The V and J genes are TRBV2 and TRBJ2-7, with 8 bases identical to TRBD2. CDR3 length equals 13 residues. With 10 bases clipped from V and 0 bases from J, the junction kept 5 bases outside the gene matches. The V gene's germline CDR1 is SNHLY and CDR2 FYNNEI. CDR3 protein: CATTSGHSYEQYF. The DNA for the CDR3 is TGTGCCACCACTAGCGGCCACTCCTACGAGCAGTACTTC.

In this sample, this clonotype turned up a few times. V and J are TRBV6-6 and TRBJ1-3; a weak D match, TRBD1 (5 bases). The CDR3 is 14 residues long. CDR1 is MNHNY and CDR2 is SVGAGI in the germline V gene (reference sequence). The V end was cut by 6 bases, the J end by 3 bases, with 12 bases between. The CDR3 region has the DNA TGTGCCAGCAGCCAAGGGGCTGGTGGAAACACCATATATTTT. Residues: CASSQGAGGNTIYF.

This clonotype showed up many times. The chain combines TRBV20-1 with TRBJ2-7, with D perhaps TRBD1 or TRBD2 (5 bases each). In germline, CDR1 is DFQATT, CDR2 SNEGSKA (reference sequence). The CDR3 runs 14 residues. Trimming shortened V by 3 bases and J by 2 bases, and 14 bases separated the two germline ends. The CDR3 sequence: CSARVRGRTYEQYF. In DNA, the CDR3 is TGCAGTGCTAGGGTCCGGGGACGAACCTACGAGCAGTACTTC.

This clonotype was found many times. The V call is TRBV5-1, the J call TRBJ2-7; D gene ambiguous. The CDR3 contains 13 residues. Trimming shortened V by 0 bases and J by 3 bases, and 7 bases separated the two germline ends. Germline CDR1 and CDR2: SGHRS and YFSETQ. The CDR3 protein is CASSLGEIYEQYF. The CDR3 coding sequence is TGCGCCAGCAGCTTGGGAGAGATCTACGAGCAGTACTTC.

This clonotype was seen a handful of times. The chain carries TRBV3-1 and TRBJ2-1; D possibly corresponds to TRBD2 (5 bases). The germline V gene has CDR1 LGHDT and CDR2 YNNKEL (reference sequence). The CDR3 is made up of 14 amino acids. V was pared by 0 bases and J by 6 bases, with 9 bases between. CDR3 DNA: TGTGCCAGCAGCCAAGATACTACTAGCAATGAGCAGTTCTTC. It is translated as CASSQDTTSNEQFF.

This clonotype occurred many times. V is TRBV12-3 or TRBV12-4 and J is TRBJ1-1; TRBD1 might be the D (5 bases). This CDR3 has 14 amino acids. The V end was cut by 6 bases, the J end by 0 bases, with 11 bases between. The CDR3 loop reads CASSSTVMNTEAFF. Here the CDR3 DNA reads TGTGCCAGCAGCTCGACAGTGATGAACACTGAAGCTTTCTTT.

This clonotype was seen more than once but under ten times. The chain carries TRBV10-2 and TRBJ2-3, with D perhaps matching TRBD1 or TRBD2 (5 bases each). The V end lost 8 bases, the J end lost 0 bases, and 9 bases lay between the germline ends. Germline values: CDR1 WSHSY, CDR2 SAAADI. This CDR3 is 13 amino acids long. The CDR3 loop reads CASPGPSTDTQYF. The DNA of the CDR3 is TGCGCCAGCCCGGGACCGAGCACAGATACGCAGTATTTT.

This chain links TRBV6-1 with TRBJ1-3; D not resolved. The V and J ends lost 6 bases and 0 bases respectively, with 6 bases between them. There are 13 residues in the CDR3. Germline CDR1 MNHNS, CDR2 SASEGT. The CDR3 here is CASRVASGNTIYF. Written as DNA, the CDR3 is TGTGCCAGCAGGGTCGCCTCTGGAAACACCATATATTTT.